This TCR beta chain was recovered during a study of cytomegalovirus exposure and HLA in healthy donors. Overall study results and limits: Based on reports, TCR beta sequences accurately predicted HLA-A and HLA-B alleles for most subjects. In vitro testing confirmed a few CMV-associated chains as specific for CMV antigens.

This CDR3 spans 19 amino acids. The trim removed 4 bases at V and 2 bases at J, leaving 19 bases unmatched. The V gene's germline CDR1 is SGHKS and CDR2 YYEKEE (reference sequence). Primers included in the PCR were 60 Vbeta and 13 Jbeta primers. TCRdb's table, derived via immunoSEQ multiplex PCR, lists solely in-frame clones and lacks some. This table holds about 200,000 clones, 70% found once. Notes on this clone: Its antigen is undetermined.

The chain employs TRBV5-5 and TRBJ1-2, with 8 bases aligning to TRBD1. Sample: PBMCs. The TCR comes from a man aged 40-55 years in good health and CMV-seropositive. The CDR3 sequence is CASSHNNQPGQALNYGYTF. In DNA form, the CDR3 reads TGTGCCAGCAGCCACAACAACCAACCGGGACAGGCCTTGAACTATGGCTACACCTTC.